Sequencing of this T cell receptor (beta chain) was carried out in a study of blood T cell repertoires in COVID-19. Across the whole study: Acute and convalescent COVID-19 samples came from the United States, Italy and Spain. In each case, the material was cDNA or gDNA derived from T cells, B-cell-depleted T cells, or PBMCs.

This clone was counted between two and nine times. Germline loops: CDR1 SGHVS, CDR2 FNYEAQ. Trimming removed 5 bases from V and 7 bases from J; junction bases left unmatched: 15. This CDR3 has 16 residues. Clones were sequenced by immunoSEQ multiplex PCR, and TCRdb holds only the in-frame ones, with some missing. The table lists some 130,000 clones, more than 60% of them singletons. Sequencing used peripheral blood. The TCR comes from a man older than 75 with acute or convalescent COVID-19. The rearrangement uses TRBV7-6 and TRBJ1-2; 8 positions agree with TRBD1. In DNA form, the CDR3 reads TGTGCCAGCAGCCTTGAACGGACAGGGAGGATAGGTGGCTACACCTTC. It yields the protein CASSLERTGRIGGYTF.